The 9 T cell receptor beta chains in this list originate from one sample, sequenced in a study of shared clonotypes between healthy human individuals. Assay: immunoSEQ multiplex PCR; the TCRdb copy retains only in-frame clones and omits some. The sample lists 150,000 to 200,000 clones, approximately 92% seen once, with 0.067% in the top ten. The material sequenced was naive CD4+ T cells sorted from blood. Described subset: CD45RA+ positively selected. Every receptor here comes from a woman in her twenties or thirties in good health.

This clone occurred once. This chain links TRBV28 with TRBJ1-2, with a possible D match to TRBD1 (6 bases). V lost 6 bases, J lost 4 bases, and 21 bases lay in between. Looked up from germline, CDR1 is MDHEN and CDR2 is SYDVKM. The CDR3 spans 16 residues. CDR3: CASSSGQGRQVYGYTF. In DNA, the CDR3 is TGTGCCAGCAGCTCTGGGCAAGGTAGACAGGTCTATGGCTACACCTTC.

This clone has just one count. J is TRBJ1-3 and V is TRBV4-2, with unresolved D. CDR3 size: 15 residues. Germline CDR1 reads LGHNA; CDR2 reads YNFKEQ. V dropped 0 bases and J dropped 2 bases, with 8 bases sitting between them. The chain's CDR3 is CASSQEEYAGNTIYF. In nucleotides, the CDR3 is TGTGCCAGCAGCCAAGAAGAGTACGCTGGAAACACCATATATTTT.

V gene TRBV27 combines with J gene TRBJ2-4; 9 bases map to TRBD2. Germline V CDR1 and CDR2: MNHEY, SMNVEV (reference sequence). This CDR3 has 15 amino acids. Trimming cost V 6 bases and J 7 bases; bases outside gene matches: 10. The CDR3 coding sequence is TGTGCCAGCAGCCCGCTAGCGGGATCGTCGAACATTCAGTACTTC. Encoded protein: CASSPLAGSSNIQYF.

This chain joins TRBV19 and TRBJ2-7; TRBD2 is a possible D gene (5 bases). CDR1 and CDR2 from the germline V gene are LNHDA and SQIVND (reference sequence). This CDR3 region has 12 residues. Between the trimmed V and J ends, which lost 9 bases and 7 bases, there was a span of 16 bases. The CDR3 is CARPEGRREQYF. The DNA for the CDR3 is TGTGCCAGACCCGAGGGCAGGCGGGAGCAGTACTTC.

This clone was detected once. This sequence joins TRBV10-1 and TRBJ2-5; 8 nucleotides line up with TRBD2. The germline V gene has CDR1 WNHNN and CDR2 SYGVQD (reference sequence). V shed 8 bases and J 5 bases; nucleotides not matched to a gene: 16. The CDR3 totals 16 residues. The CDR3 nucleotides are TGCGCCAGCCAACCTGCTACTAGCGGTACAGGGGAGACCCAGTACTTC. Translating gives CASQPATSGTGETQYF.

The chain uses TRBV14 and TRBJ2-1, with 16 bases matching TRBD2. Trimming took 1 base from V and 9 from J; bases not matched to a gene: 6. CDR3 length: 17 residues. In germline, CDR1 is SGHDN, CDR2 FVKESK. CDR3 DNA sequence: TGTGCCAGCAGCCAAGCGGGACTAGCGGGAGGGCCTACTGAGCAGTTCTTC. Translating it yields CASSQAGLAGGPTEQFF.

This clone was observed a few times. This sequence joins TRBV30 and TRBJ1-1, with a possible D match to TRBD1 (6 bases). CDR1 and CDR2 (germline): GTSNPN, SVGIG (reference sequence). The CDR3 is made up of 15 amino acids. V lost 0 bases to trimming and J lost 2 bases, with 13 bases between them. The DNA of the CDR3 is TGTGCCTGGAGTGTACTGGGCAGGGGAAACACTGAAGCTTTCTTT. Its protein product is CAWSVLGRGNTEAFF.

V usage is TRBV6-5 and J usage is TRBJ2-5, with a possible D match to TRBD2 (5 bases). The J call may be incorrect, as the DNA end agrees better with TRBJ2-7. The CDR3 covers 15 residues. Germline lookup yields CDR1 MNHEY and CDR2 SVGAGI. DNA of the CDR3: TGTGCCAGCAGTGCCTTAGGGAGCGGAACCTACGAGCAGTACTTC. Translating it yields CASSALGSGTYEQYF.

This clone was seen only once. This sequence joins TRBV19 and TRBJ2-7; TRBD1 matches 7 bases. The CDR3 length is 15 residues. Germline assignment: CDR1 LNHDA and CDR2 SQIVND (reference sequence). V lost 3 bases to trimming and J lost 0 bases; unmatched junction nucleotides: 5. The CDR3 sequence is CASSMRGGRSYEQYF. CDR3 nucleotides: TGTGCCAGTAGTATGAGAGGGGGCCGCTCCTACGAGCAGTACTTC.